The rows below give T cell receptor beta chains drawn from one sample of a study of OX40 agonist ivuxolimab in advanced cancers. The assay was immunoSEQ multiplex PCR, and TCRdb's table has in-frame clones only and misses some. The data contain approximately 24,000 clones, around three quarters of them singletons. The starting material was CD4+ or CD8+ T cells sorted from blood, obtained in a trial of the OX40 agonist ivuxolimab. These receptors originate from an adult with an advanced solid tumor such as melanoma, head and neck, liver or kidney cancer. The CDR3 runs from the conserved cysteine through the conserved F or W. Fields, in order: D gene, J gene, V gene, clone size, CDR3 protein, CDR3 DNA. A D gene is named only where the DNA matches it firmly. Some rows mark clone size as missing; the rest say once, few, many or name a class of expanded clone.

. TRBJ2-7 TRBV11-2 . CASSGDGAYEQYF TGTGCCAGCAGCGGGGACGGAGCCTACGAGCAGTACTTC
. TRBJ2-7 TRBV7-9 . CASSPYGTGSYEQYF TGCGCCAGCAGCCCATACGGGACGGGTTCCTACGAGCAGTACTTC
. TRBJ2-3 TRBV2 . CASSSPRGLIGNTQYF TGTGCCAGCAGTTCCCCTCGGGGCCTCATCGGGAACACGCAGTATTTT
TRBD1 TRBJ2-7 TRBV2 . CASRYAGQENEQYF TGTGCCAGCAGATATGCAGGACAGGAGAACGAGCAGTACTTC
. TRBJ2-7 TRBV13 . CASSEGPEQYF TGTGCCAGCAGTGAGGGACCCGAGCAGTACTTC
. TRBJ1-2 TRBV19 . CASSRWTEGRSANYGYTF TGTGCCAGTAGTCGCTGGACAGAAGGGAGATCAGCTAACTATGGCTACACCTTC
. TRBJ2-7 TRBV6-1 . CASSPDTLGEQYF TGTGCCAGCAGTCCCGACACCCTGGGGGAGCAGTACTTC
. TRBJ2-3 TRBV6-5 . CASARGTDTQYF TGTGCCAGCGCAAGGGGCACAGATACGCAGTATTTT
. TRBJ2-1 TRBV5-4 . CASSKPQGSSWDEQFF TGTGCCAGCAGCAAACCACAGGGTTCCTCGTGGGATGAGCAGTTCTTC
. TRBJ1-4 TRBV4-1 . CASSQGWGGEKLFF TGCGCCTCCTCCCAGGGCTGGGGGGGTGAAAAACTGTTTTTT
. TRBJ1-1 TRBV7-8 . CASSLSAVAAKHYTEAFF TGTGCCAGCAGCCTCAGCGCCGTGGCAGCAAAGCATTACACTGAAGCTTTCTTT
. TRBJ2-7 TRBV30 . CAWSVVGNEQYF TGTGCCTGGAGTGTGGTCGGGAACGAGCAGTACTTC
. TRBJ1-4 TRBV7-9 . CASSFPGSEKLFF TGTGCCAGCAGCTTCCCCGGGAGTGAAAAACTGTTTTTT
. TRBJ2-7 TRBV5-5 once CASSPSRQGREQYF TGTGCCAGCAGCCCATCGCGACAAGGGCGCGAGCAGTACTTC
. TRBJ1-5 TRBV6-6 once CASSYGPGPQEPQHF TGTGCCAGCAGTTACGGACCGGGACCCCAGGAGCCCCAGCATTTT
. TRBJ2-7 TRBV7-3 once CASSLTPATSREQYF TGTGCCAGCAGCTTAACCCCGGCGACCTCCCGCGAGCAGTACTTC
TRBD1 TRBJ2-7 TRBV7-6 . CASSLEGTGTYEQYF TGTGCCAGCAGCTTAGAAGGGACAGGGACCTACGAGCAGTACTTC
. TRBJ2-5 TRBV6-6 once CASSYDKETQYF TGTGCCAGCAGTTACGACAAAGAGACCCAGTACTTC
. TRBJ2-1 TRBV15 . CATSRDVPMDNEQFF TGTGCCACCAGCAGAGATGTTCCAATGGACAATGAGCAGTTCTTC
. TRBJ1-5 TRBV7-6 . CASSFARAPSQPQHF TGTGCCAGCAGCTTCGCTAGGGCGCCTAGTCAGCCCCAGCATTTT
TRBD1 TRBJ1-6 TRBV27 . CASSYGQVSPLHF TGTGCCAGCAGTTACGGACAGGTTTCACCCCTCCACTTT
TRBD2 TRBJ2-3 TRBV6-1 . CATRGGVFQYF TGTGCCACCCGGGGAGGGGTCTTTCAGTATTTT